In its sample, the clone carrying this T cell receptor (beta chain) was seen once. The record originates from a study of tumor-infiltrating lymphocytes in primary liver carcinoma. Overall study context: The patient group consisted of men and women aged 30 to 69 years.

V lost 9 bases and J lost 2; bases outside the gene matches: 21. Per the germline V gene, CDR1 is MNHNY and CDR2 is SVGAGI (reference sequence). This CDR3 has 19 amino acids. The input was 450 to 500 ng total RNA; TCR beta cDNA was made from it with a constant-region primer. ARM-PCR was slightly modified, and three nested multiplex PCR rounds with it gave rise to the TCR beta libraries. In the first two PCR rounds, TRBV1-TRBV30 forward primers were paired with a C-beta reverse primer, and each round lasted approximately 10 cycles. TCRdb redid the calling of the multiplex PCR reads with MiXCR, one entry per CDR3 protein. The sample shows around 120,000 distinct CDR3 sequences, about 59% of them seen only once. Co-extraction of RNA and DNA was performed on 20-30 mg of unsorted bulk tissue. At sampling, these chronic HBV carriers had received no treatment.

The V and J genes are TRBV6-6 and TRBJ2-4, with TRBD1 matching 8 bases. The receptor was derived from a woman in her fifties or sixties with primary liver carcinoma and hepatitis B virus infection. The material sequenced was liver tumor tissue from sampling region 1. Sample subset: tumor region T1, superior pole. The CDR3 protein is CASSLKTGVLRVTKNIQYF. CDR3 bases: TGTGCCAGTAGTCTAAAGACAGGGGTCTTAAGAGTAACCAAAAACATTCAGTACTTC.